The entry that follows covers one T cell receptor (beta chain) sequence. The data derive from a study of blood T cell repertoires in COVID-19. Sequencing was performed with immunoSEQ multiplex PCR; in TCRdb, only in-frame clones are kept and a portion is missing. The sample has about 97,000 clones; over 75% are singletons. There are 16 residues in the CDR3. J lost 5 bases, V lost 6 bases, and 13 bases had no gene match. CDR1 and CDR2 (germline): SGHRS, YFSETQ. The sample comprised peripheral blood. V is TRBV5-1 and J is TRBJ2-1; TRBD1 aligns across 8 bases. This TCR derives from a man in his 60s with acute or convalescent COVID-19. As DNA, the CDR3 is TGCGCCAGCAACCCGACAGGGGCAGGATTTGACAATGAGCAGTTCTTC. Translation: CASNPTGAGFDNEQFF.